This entry concerns a single T cell receptor beta chain. Libraries were prepared by immunoSEQ multiplex PCR; TCRdb keeps only in-frame clonotypes and omits some of them. The data hold approximately 400,000 clones, with around 87% observed a single time. In germline, CDR1 is LNHDA, CDR2 SQIVND (reference sequence). Trimming cost V 7 bases and J 5 bases, with 17 bases left between them. The CDR3 has 15 residues. The sample comes from a study of blood T cell repertoires in COVID-19. V and J are TRBV19 and TRBJ2-2; the D gene is possibly TRBD1 (5 bases). This TCR came from a man younger than 45 who had recovered from COVID-19. Input material: PBMCs or T cells enriched from blood (not recorded which). CDR3 sequence (DNA): TGTGCCAGTATCAAAGGGGCTCCTGTGACCGGGGAGCTGTTTTTT. Amino acid sequence: CASIKGAPVTGELFF.